Following are 18 T cell receptor beta chains from one sample sequenced in a study of cytomegalovirus exposure and HLA in healthy donors. Researchers ran the PCR with 60 Vbeta and 13 Jbeta primers. TCRdb's table, derived via immunoSEQ multiplex PCR, lists solely in-frame clones and lacks some. This sample has 150,000 to 200,000 clones, with about 80% found just once. The sample consisted of PBMCs. Receptors were obtained from a woman between 50 and 59 years old in good health and CMV-seronegative.

The rearrangement joins TRBV28 to TRBJ2-7, with TRBD1 matching over 8 bases. In germline, CDR1 is MDHEN, CDR2 SYDVKM. There are 15 residues in the CDR3. The V and J ends lost 5 bases and 4 bases, in that order; junction bases with no gene match: 10. The CDR3 DNA reads as TGTGCCAGCAGTCCCGCGACAGGGGACCCTTACGAGCAGTACTTC. This codes for CASSPATGDPYEQYF.

The gene calls are TRBV10-1 and TRBJ2-1; a possible D gene is TRBD2 (5 bases). The germline CDR1 and CDR2 sequences are WNHNN and SYGVQD (reference sequence). CDR3 length: 16 amino acids. V was shortened by 2 bases and J by 0 bases, with 11 bases between the two germline ends. The DNA for the CDR3 is TGCGCCAGCAGTGAGGGACTCCTTGGCTCCTACAATGAGCAGTTCTTC. Translation gives CASSEGLLGSYNEQFF.

This chain connects TRBV5-6 to TRBJ2-1; tentatively, D is TRBD2 (6 bases). The V gene lost 4 bases and the J gene lost 1 base, with 15 bases spanning the gap. Germline CDR1 and CDR2: SGHDT and YYEEEE. CDR3 length: 16 residues. The CDR3 DNA sequence: TGTGCCAGCAGCCCTATCGGCGGGGTGTCCTACAATGAGCAGTTCTTC. Its translation: CASSPIGGVSYNEQFF.

This chain links TRBV5-1 with TRBJ1-3; no firm D call. The ends were cut back, 0 bases at V and 0 bases at J, with 13 bases in the middle. The CDR3 covers 17 residues. The germline V gene has CDR1 SGHRS and CDR2 YFSETQ. For the CDR3, the DNA is TGCGCCAGCAGCTTGGGACGTCGGGGAGGCTCTGGAAACACCATATATTTT. Protein product: CASSLGRRGGSGNTIYF.

The rearrangement links TRBV6-1 to TRBJ2-1; 9 nucleotides align to TRBD2. J was trimmed by 9 bases and V by 8 bases; bases with no gene match: 11. Germline loops: CDR1 MNHNS, CDR2 SASEGT. The CDR3 totals 14 residues. The CDR3: CASFIGLASAEQFF. The CDR3 DNA reads TGTGCCAGCTTTATAGGACTAGCGTCCGCTGAGCAGTTCTTC.

This sequence joins TRBV12-5 and TRBJ2-1; TRBD1 aligns across 9 bases. The CDR3 runs 14 residues. Per germline, CDR1 LGHNT and CDR2 FRNRAP. V shed 7 bases, J shed 3 bases, and the junction held 4 bases outside the gene matches. The CDR3 protein is CASVAGQGYNEQFF. For the CDR3, the DNA is TGTGCTAGTGTGGCGGGACAGGGCTACAATGAGCAGTTCTTC.

This clone was seen a handful of times. The chain carries TRBV5-4 and TRBJ2-1; 13 bases agree with TRBD2. The germline CDR1 and CDR2 sequences are SGHNT and YYREEE (reference sequence). Trimming took 3 bases from V and 6 from J; bases not matched to a gene: 12. The CDR3 sequence is 18 residues long. As DNA, the CDR3 is TGTGCCAGCAGCTCACTAGCGGGAGGGGGTCCGGGTCGCAATGAGCAGTTCTTC. It specifies CASSSLAGGGPGRNEQFF.

This clone was found a few times. V gene TRBV9 combines with J gene TRBJ2-2, with D perhaps matching TRBD2 (6 bases). Trimming removed 0 bases at V and 7 bases at J, with 19 bases between. The CDR3 is made up of 17 amino acids. Germline loops: CDR1 SGDLS, CDR2 YYNGEE. The CDR3 DNA is TGTGCCAGCAGCGTAGCTCCTAGCGCTTCCAGTATCGGGGAGCTGTTTTTT. This gives the protein CASSVAPSASSIGELFF. The variable domain in full, with the rest retrieved from reference TRBV9 and TRBJ2-2, is DSGVTQTPKHLITATGQRVTLRCSPRSGDLSVYWYQQSLDQGLQFLIQYYNGEERAKGNILERFSAQQFPDLHSELNLSSLELGDSALYFCASSVAPSASSIGELFFGEGSRLTVL.

This clone was seen a few times. J is TRBJ1-2 and V is TRBV6-5; no firm D call. CDR3 length: 13 residues. Per germline, CDR1 MNHEY and CDR2 SVGAGI. V lost 6 bases and J 4 bases, leaving 12 bases between the germline ends. CDR3 coding DNA: TGTGCCAGCAGCCCTGCCCGGTCCTATGGCTACACCTTC. Protein: CASSPARSYGYTF.

The V and J genes are TRBV23-1 and TRBJ2-3, with 8 bases aligning to TRBD1. TRBV23-1 is marked as an open reading frame, function uncertain. Unmatched junction bases numbered 10, after V lost 8 bases and J lost 3 bases. The CDR3 is 15 amino acids. The CDR3 DNA is TGCGCCAGCGTCGGCCTCCAGGGGGCAACAGATACGCAGTATTTT. Its translation is CASVGLQGATDTQYF.

This clone showed up just once. The chain is built from TRBV6-6 and TRBJ2-7; no reliable D call. The V end lost 2 bases, the J end lost 6 bases, and 14 bases lay between the germline ends. This CDR3 is 14 amino acids long. The V gene's germline CDR1 is MNHNY and CDR2 SVGAGI (reference sequence). DNA of the CDR3: TGTGCCAGCAGTTACGCGGTTGGGTCCCTCGAGCAGTACTTC. Encoded protein: CASSYAVGSLEQYF.

The chain recombines TRBV7-9 with TRBJ2-1; 9 bases are shared with TRBD1. The V segment lost 4 bases and the J segment 8 bases; nucleotides outside the gene matches: 9. The CDR3 contains 15 residues. Germline assignment: CDR1 SEHNR and CDR2 FQNEAQ (reference sequence). The CDR3 is CASSSTGQGVDEQFF. Written as DNA, the CDR3 is TGTGCCAGCAGCTCAACGGGACAGGGTGTCGATGAGCAGTTCTTC.

The CDR3 region has the DNA TGTGCCAGCAGTCACCGGGACATGCAGTACTTC. Its protein product is CASSHRDMQYF. The V call is TRBV6-6, the J call TRBJ2-7, with TRBD1 as a possible D gene (6 bases). The length of the CDR3 is 11 residues. With 5 bases removed from V and 9 bases from J, the gap between germline ends came to 11 bases. Germline-derived CDR1 and CDR2 are MNHNY and SVGAGI (reference sequence).

The rearrangement joins TRBV6-4 to TRBJ2-2; 7 positions match TRBD1. With 6 bases clipped from V and 3 bases from J, the junction kept 4 bases outside the gene matches. The CDR3 is 14 residues long. Germline CDR1 reads MRHNA; CDR2 reads SNTAGT. The CDR3 DNA reads as TGTGCCAGCAGCACCGGGACAGACACCGGGGAGCTGTTTTTT. It encodes CASSTGTDTGELFF.

The rearrangement links TRBV28 to TRBJ2-5; possibly TRBD1 for D (7 bases). Trimming took off 4 bases at V and 4 bases at J, with 16 bases between the two ends. CDR1 is MDHEN and CDR2 is SYDVKM in the germline V gene. CDR3 size: 15 residues. The CDR3 sequence is CASSSQQGRGETQYF. The CDR3 DNA sequence: TGTGCCAGCAGTTCCCAACAGGGGCGGGGAGAGACCCAGTACTTC.

This clone was picked up one time. V is TRBV29-1 and J is TRBJ2-7; D ambiguous. Germline V gene lookup returns CDR1 SQVTM and CDR2 ANQGSEA. The V and J ends lost 8 bases and 1 base respectively, with 9 bases between them. The CDR3 sequence is 11 residues long. CDR3 amino acids: CSISESYEQYF. The CDR3 DNA is TGCAGCATTTCGGAGTCCTACGAGCAGTACTTC.

The chain carries TRBV20-1 and TRBJ2-1; unclear D gene. The CDR3 consists of 11 residues. The V end lost 1 base, the J end lost 8 bases, and 6 bases lay between the germline ends. Per germline, CDR1 DFQATT and CDR2 SNEGSKA (reference sequence). The chain's CDR3 is CSARAIYEQFF. The CDR3 DNA reads as TGCAGTGCTAGAGCCATTTATGAGCAGTTCTTC.

The CDR3 protein is CASSFPGLAGGIAYEQYF. Written as DNA, the CDR3 is TGTGCCAGCAGTTTCCCGGGACTAGCGGGAGGGATAGCCTACGAGCAGTACTTC. J is TRBJ2-7 and V is TRBV28, with 16 positions matching TRBD2. There are 18 residues in the CDR3. V gave up 3 bases and J gave up 2 bases; unmatched junction bases: 7. Germline V gives CDR1 MDHEN, CDR2 SYDVKM.